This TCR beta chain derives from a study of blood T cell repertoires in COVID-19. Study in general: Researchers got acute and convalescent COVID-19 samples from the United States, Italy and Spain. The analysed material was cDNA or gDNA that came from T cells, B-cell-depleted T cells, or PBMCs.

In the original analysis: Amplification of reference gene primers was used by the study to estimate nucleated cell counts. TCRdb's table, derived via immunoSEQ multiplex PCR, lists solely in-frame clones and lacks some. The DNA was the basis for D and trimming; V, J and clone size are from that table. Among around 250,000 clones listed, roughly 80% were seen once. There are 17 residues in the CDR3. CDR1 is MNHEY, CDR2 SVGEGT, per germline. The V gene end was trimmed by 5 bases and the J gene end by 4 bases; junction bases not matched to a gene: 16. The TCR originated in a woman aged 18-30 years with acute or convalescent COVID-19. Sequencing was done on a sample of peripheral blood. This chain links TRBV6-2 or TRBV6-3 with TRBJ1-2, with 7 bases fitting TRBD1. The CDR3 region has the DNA TGTGCCAGCAGTGATCGGAGGGGGCAATATACGAGCTATGGCTACACCTTC. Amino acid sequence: CASSDRRGQYTSYGYTF.